What follows describes a single T cell receptor beta chain. This sample is drawn from a study of shared clonotypes between healthy human individuals. Across the whole study: Donors had three CD4 naive, three CD4 memory, two CD8 naive and one CD8 memory plate apiece.

The CDR3 has 15 amino acids. Method: immunoSEQ multiplex PCR; TCRdb's copy keeps in-frame clones and lacks some. The data contain about 1.4 million clones, 95% to 97% of them singletons. The chain recombines TRBV21-1 with TRBJ2-3; the table calls TRBD1, which could not be checked here. TRBV21-1 is annotated as a pseudogene. Sequencing used naive CD4+ T cells sorted from blood. Sample subset: CD45RA+ positively selected. This TCR was sampled from a young man in good health. As DNA, the CDR3 is TGTGCCAGCAGCCTGAGGGGGCCTGTGACAGATACGCAGTATTTT. Translation gives CASSLRGPVTDTQYF.